The 17 T cell receptor beta chains below come from one sample, sequenced in a study of blood T cell repertoires in COVID-19. Some clones are missing from TCRdb's copy, which holds only in-frame ones; the method was immunoSEQ multiplex PCR. The repertoire has fewer than 350,000 clones, 85% of them found once; the top ten carry approximately 3.8%. The sequenced sample consisted of peripheral blood. The receptors come from a woman between 50 and 59 years old with active or convalescent COVID-19.

The V gene is TRBV5-4, the J gene TRBJ2-7; TRBD2 agrees at 10 bases. Germline assignment: CDR1 SGHNT and CDR2 YYREEE (reference sequence). The CDR3 has 13 amino acids. J was trimmed by 5 bases and V by 6 bases; bases with no gene match: 5. CDR3 in amino acids: CASTPSGSNEQYF. As DNA, the CDR3 is TGTGCCAGCACGCCTAGCGGGAGTAACGAGCAGTACTTC.

This chain links TRBV7-2 with TRBJ2-2; 11 bases agree with TRBD2. The J segment lost 2 bases and the V segment lost 4 bases, leaving 3 bases of the junction unmatched. The germline CDR1 and CDR2 sequences are SGHTA and FQGNSA. This CDR3 contains 16 residues. The CDR3 sequence: CASSSGLAANTGELFF. The DNA for the CDR3 is TGTGCCAGCAGCTCGGGACTAGCGGCAAACACCGGGGAGCTGTTTTTT.

This chain connects TRBV5-1 to TRBJ1-6; the D is unclear. The CDR3 has 15 residues. V dropped 3 bases and J dropped 5 bases, with 12 bases sitting between them. Germline CDR1 reads SGHRS; CDR2 reads YFSETQ. The DNA for the CDR3 is TGCGCCAGCAGCTCTGACACCGCCAATAATTCACCCCTCCACTTT. Translation: CASSSDTANNSPLHF.

This rearrangement joins TRBV5-1 to TRBJ1-1; 7 nucleotides line up with TRBD1. Per the germline V gene, CDR1 is SGHRS and CDR2 is YFSETQ. The CDR3 length is 14 residues. V was clipped by 4 bases and J by 7 bases; unmatched bases: 10. CDR3 nucleotide sequence: TGCGCCAGCAGCACACAACAGGGGTGGAGTGAAGCTTTCTTT. Protein product: CASSTQQGWSEAFF.

The V and J genes are TRBV6-1 and TRBJ2-1; 9 bases agree with TRBD1. The CDR3 contains 16 residues. CDR1 MNHNS and CDR2 SASEGT come from the germline V gene. V was clipped by 4 bases and J by 8 bases; unmatched bases: 12. The CDR3 DNA follows: TGTGCCAGCAGTGGGACTTACAGGGGGCGTAGGGATGAGCAGTTCTTC. Its protein is CASSGTYRGRRDEQFF.

This clone was recorded a few times. The chain carries TRBV30 and TRBJ1-1; D uncertain. V lost 5 bases and J lost 4, with 11 bases in between. This CDR3 is built from 12 residues. Germline V gives CDR1 GTSNPN, CDR2 SVGIG (reference sequence). For the CDR3, the DNA is TGTGCCTGGGACACCCTGCCCACTGAAGCTTTCTTT. This translates into CAWDTLPTEAFF.

The gene calls are TRBV4-2 and TRBJ1-2; 7 nucleotides match TRBD1. This CDR3 region has 15 residues. Germline values: CDR1 LGHNA, CDR2 YNFKEQ. With 0 bases clipped from V and 4 bases from J, the junction kept 5 bases outside the gene matches. CDR3 amino acids: CASSQDPGTVYGYTF. CDR3 nucleotide sequence: TGTGCCAGCAGCCAAGATCCCGGGACAGTCTATGGCTACACCTTC.

The rearrangement uses TRBV6-1 and TRBJ2-3; possibly TRBD2 for D (6 bases). This CDR3 region has 17 residues. Trimming cost V 4 bases and J 0 bases, with 17 bases left between them. Germline-derived CDR1 and CDR2 are MNHNS and SASEGT. The DNA of the CDR3 is TGTGCCAGCAGTGCCGAATATGGCGGGACTAGCACAGATACGCAGTATTTT. Translated: CASSAEYGGTSTDTQYF.

This clone has a handful of counts. CDR3 sequence: CASSMDSANTGELFF. CDR3 nucleotides: TGTGCCAGCAGCATGGACAGCGCGAACACCGGGGAGCTGTTTTTT. V gene TRBV6-5 combines with J gene TRBJ2-2, with D tentatively TRBD1 (6 bases). The CDR3 is 15 amino acids. Trimming removed 6 bases at V and 0 bases at J, with 11 bases between. CDR1 is MNHEY, CDR2 SVGAGI, per germline.

V is TRBV24-1 and J is TRBJ2-1; 9 nucleotides align to TRBD2. Trimming took 5 bases from V and 7 from J; bases not matched to a gene: 5. Germline V gene sequence: CDR1 KGHDR, CDR2 SFDVKD. The CDR3 runs to 14 residues. The CDR3 loop reads CATSVGAGGNEQFF. The CDR3 DNA is TGTGCCACCAGTGTGGGGGCGGGGGGGAATGAGCAGTTCTTC.

This chain uses TRBV19 with TRBJ2-7, with 9 bases identical to TRBD1. The CDR3 loop spans 16 amino acids. Trimming at V came to 4 bases and at J to 0 bases, leaving 7 bases not matched to a gene. Germline loops: CDR1 LNHDA, CDR2 SQIVND (reference sequence). The CDR3 region is CASSTGTGKTSYEQYF. DNA for the CDR3: TGTGCCAGTAGTACCGGGACAGGGAAAACCTCCTACGAGCAGTACTTC.

The chain is built from TRBV6-6 and TRBJ2-7, with 8 positions matching TRBD2. The CDR3 loop spans 13 amino acids. Germline V gene sequence: CDR1 MNHNY, CDR2 SVGAGI (reference sequence). The V and J ends lost 5 bases and 3 bases, in that order; junction bases with no gene match: 3. CDR3 nucleotide sequence: TGTGCCAGCAGTGGACTAGCCCGCTACGAGCAGTACTTC. Translating it yields CASSGLARYEQYF.

The rearrangement links TRBV5-1 to TRBJ2-3; 8 bases are a match to TRBD2. CDR3 length: 16 residues. Germline lookup yields CDR1 SGHRS and CDR2 YFSETQ. The V and J ends lost 4 bases and 1 base, in that order; junction bases with no gene match: 8. The DNA for the CDR3 is TGCGCCAGCAGCCCAGGACTAGCAGCCCGCACAGATACGCAGTATTTT. The encoded protein is CASSPGLAARTDTQYF.

The chain links TRBV7-2 to TRBJ1-5, with a possible D match to TRBD1 (5 bases). CDR1 and CDR2 (germline): SGHTA, FQGNSA. The CDR3 runs 14 residues. The V gene lost 5 bases and the J gene lost 2 bases, with 10 bases spanning the gap. The CDR3 DNA follows: TGTGCCAGCAGCCCGGGGGGAGGCAATCAGCCCCAGCATTTT. Translating gives CASSPGGGNQPQHF. The full variable domain, its missing parts supplied by reference TRBV7-2 and TRBJ1-5, is GAGVSQSPSNKVTEKGKDVELRCDPISGHTALYWYRQSLGQGLEFLIYFQGNSAPDKSGLPSDRFSAERTGGSVSTLTIQRTQQEDSAVYLCASSPGGGNQPQHFGDGTRLSIL.

The chain links TRBV27 to TRBJ2-7, with 10 bases fitting TRBD2. The germline V gene has CDR1 MNHEY and CDR2 SMNVEV (reference sequence). The junction had 4 bases not matched to a gene; V was cut back by 5 bases and J by 6 bases. The CDR3 covers 13 residues. CDR3 coding DNA: TGTGCCAGCAGTCCTAGCGGGAGAGGCGAGCAGTACTTC. It codes for CASSPSGRGEQYF.

The chain has TRBV19 and TRBJ2-3; TRBD1 might be the D (5 bases). Germline V gene sequence: CDR1 LNHDA, CDR2 SQIVND (reference sequence). V shed 7 bases and J shed 0 bases, with 14 bases lying between them. The CDR3 contains 15 residues. CDR3 coding DNA: TGTGCCAGTACCCAGGGTAGCAGTAGCACAGATACGCAGTATTTT. Its translation is CASTQGSSSTDTQYF.

This clone was observed once. The chain uses TRBV12-2 and TRBJ2-7; TRBD2, the D gene given by the table, was not confirmed from the DNA. TRBV12-2 is tagged as a pseudogene. The CDR3 runs 14 residues. CDR3 DNA: TGTGCAAGTCGCAACCTAGCGGGAGAGGCCGAGCAGTACTTC. It encodes CASRNLAGEAEQYF.